These T cell receptor beta chains were read from a single sample in a study of shared clonotypes between healthy human individuals. The protocol was immunoSEQ multiplex PCR, while the TCRdb copy is restricted to in-frame clones and leaves out a portion. The sample has about 2 million clones; roughly 95% are singletons. The specimen sequenced was naive CD8+ T cells sorted from blood. The receptors originated from a man in his late teens or twenties in good health. CDR3s include the opening cysteine and the closing phenylalanine or tryptophan. D genes are given only for firm matches. Only some rows state a clone size, as once, few, many or a class for expanded clones.

>TRBJ2-1|.|TRBD1|TRBV6-5
TGTGCCAGCAGTCACACAGGGGAAGGGGAGCAGTTCTTC
CASSHTGEGEQFF
>TRBJ2-5|.|TRBD1|TRBV27
TGTGCCAGCAGTTTATCCCCAGGGACAGGGCAAGAGACCCAGTACTTC
CASSLSPGTGQETQYF
>TRBJ2-1|.|.|TRBV11-2
TGTGCCAGCAGCTTAGGCGGCACCCTTGGAGATGAGCAGTTCTTC
CASSLGGTLGDEQFF
>TRBJ1-1|.|TRBD1|TRBV6-1
TGTGCCAGCAGTGAACGATCCGGGACAGGGTGGGTCACTGAAGCTTTCTTT
CASSERSGTGWVTEAFF
>TRBJ2-3|.|.|TRBV7-9
TGTGCCAGCAGTTCTACAGACCCAGGAGCTACAGATACGCAGTATTTT
CASSSTDPGATDTQYF
>TRBJ1-1|.|TRBD1|TRBV10-3
TGTGCCATCAGTTCCCCAGAGACAGGGACAGGGACTGAAGCTTTCTTT
CAISSPETGTGTEAFF
>TRBJ1-5|.|.|TRBV19
TGTGCCAGTAGTATCGGGGACCAGCCCCAGCATTTT
CASSIGDQPQHF
>TRBJ1-4|.|.|TRBV7-8
TGTGCCAGCAGCTTAGCGCTTAGGGGAAAACTGTTTTTT
CASSLALRGKLFF
>TRBJ2-4|.|.|TRBV7-9
TGTGCCAGCAGCTTAACAGGAGCCCTAGCCAAAAACATTCAGTACTTC
CASSLTGALAKNIQYF
>TRBJ2-1|.|.|TRBV11-2
TGTGCCAGCAGCTTAGATACGGGAAATGAGCAGTTCTTC
CASSLDTGNEQFF
>TRBJ1-1|.|.|TRBV5-6
TGTGCCAGCACCAGTTGGGGGGGGCGCACTGAAGCTTTCTTT
CASTSWGGRTEAFF
>TRBJ2-3|.|.|TRBV7-7
TGTGCTAGCAGCTTGGTGGCTTCTGATACGCAGTATTTT
CASSLVASDTQYF
>TRBJ2-3|.|TRBD1|TRBV14
TGTGCCAGCAGCCAGATCGTCGGGACAGGGGCGGGTTCAGATACGCAGTATTTT
CASSQIVGTGAGSDTQYF
>TRBJ2-1|.|.|TRBV13
TGTGCCAGCAGCTCGGCCCCCTACAATGAGCAGTTCTTC
CASSSAPYNEQFF
>TRBJ2-4|.|.|TRBV13
TGTGCCAGCAGCCCCCTTAGGGGCGATGCCAAAAACATTCAGTACTTC
CASSPLRGDAKNIQYF
>TRBJ2-7|once|.|TRBV7-9
TGTGCCAGCAGCTTTCACCGGGACCGCGCGGGGTACGAGCAGTACTTC
CASSFHRDRAGYEQYF
>TRBJ2-3|.|TRBD2|TRBV30
TGTGCCTGGAGTGTCGGGGCTAGCGGGAGTAGGAATACGCAGTATTTT
CAWSVGASGSRNTQYF
>TRBJ2-1|once|TRBD2|TRBV4-3
TGCGCCAGCAGCCAAGGGGTAGCGGGAGCCGACTACAATGAGCAGTTCTTC
CASSQGVAGADYNEQFF
>TRBJ2-2|.|TRBD2|TRBV2
TGTGCCAGCAGTGGGACAGGCCCGGGACTAGCCGTCACCGGGGAGCTGTTTTTT
CASSGTGPGLAVTGELFF
>TRBJ1-1|once|.|TRBV27
TGTGCCAGCAGTTTTACAGCCTACACTGAAGCTTTCTTT
CASSFTAYTEAFF
>TRBJ2-2|.|.|TRBV5-4
TGTGCCAGCAGCGAGACAGAAGACTACACCGGGGAGCTGTTTTTT
CASSETEDYTGELFF
>TRBJ1-1|.|.|TRBV4-3
TGCGCCAGCAGCCCGACAGGGAACACTGAAGCTTTCTTT
CASSPTGNTEAFF
>TRBJ2-3|.|.|TRBV7-9
TGTGCCAGCAGCTTCCCGGGGCCTAGCACAGATACGCAGTATTTT
CASSFPGPSTDTQYF
>TRBJ1-2|.|TRBD1|TRBV7-8
TGTGCCAGCACCAAGACAGGGCTTGGCTACACCTTC
CASTKTGLGYTF
>TRBJ1-4|.|TRBD1|TRBV28
TGTGCCAGCAGTTTACCCCACCTAACAGGGGCCTTTGAAAAACTGTTTTTT
CASSLPHLTGAFEKLFF
>TRBJ2-5|.|.|TRBV4-1
TGCGCCAGCAGCCAAGAAAATTGGGAGACCCAGTACTTC
CASSQENWETQYF
>TRBJ1-5|.|TRBD1|TRBV19
TGTGCCAGTAGTATAGAGGACAGGGGTGGCCAGCCCCAGCATTTT
CASSIEDRGGQPQHF
>TRBJ2-1|.|.|TRBV7-9
TGTGCCAGCAGCTTAGTCGGGCTCCCTGAGCAGTTCTTC
CASSLVGLPEQFF
>TRBJ1-5|.|TRBD1|TRBV27
TGTGCCAGCAGTTTGGGGACAGGTCTGCCCCAGCATTTT
CASSLGTGLPQHF
>TRBJ2-5|.|.|TRBV6-1
TGTGCCAGCTTAGCCTCCGTTGGGAGGCGGGAGACCCAGTACTTC
CASLASVGRRETQYF
>TRBJ2-5|once|TRBD2|TRBV5-4
TGTGCCAGCCGATTAGCGGGGGGGGCGGAGACCCAGTACTTC
CASRLAGGAETQYF
>TRBJ2-7|.|.|TRBV2
TGTGCCAGCAGTGAGATTCGCGGCAACCCGTACGAGCAGTACTTC
CASSEIRGNPYEQYF
>TRBJ2-7|.|TRBD2|TRBV7-9
TGTGCCAGCAGCTTCCCAGCCGGGACTACCGTTCCCGAGCAGTACTTC
CASSFPAGTTVPEQYF
>TRBJ2-7|.|.|TRBV28
TGTGCCAGCAGTAAAACCCCTTGGGGGGACTCCTACGAGCAGTACTTC
CASSKTPWGDSYEQYF
>TRBJ2-2|.|.|TRBV6-5
TGTGCCAGCAGTTTCGGACTGAACACCGGGGAGCTGTTTTTT
CASSFGLNTGELFF
>TRBJ2-5|.|.|TRBV30
TGTGCCTGGAGCGCGGTTGGGGGCTGGGAGACCCAGTACTTC
CAWSAVGGWETQYF
>TRBJ2-7|once|.|TRBV28
TGTGCCAGCAGTTCCTCCCTTAGGGACAATCTCTACGAGCAGTACTTC
CASSSSLRDNLYEQYF
>TRBJ2-7|.|.|TRBV5-6
TGTGCCAGCAGCCAACAGGACAGTATCTACGAGCAGTACTTC
CASSQQDSIYEQYF
>TRBJ2-1|.|.|TRBV6-6
TGTGCCAGCAGTTACTCCGCCCCCAGCATCGATGAGCAGTTCTTC
CASSYSAPSIDEQFF
>TRBJ2-7|.|TRBD2|TRBV6-1
TGTGCCAGCAGCGGGACTAGCGCATACGAGCAGTACTTC
CASSGTSAYEQYF
>TRBJ2-7|.|.|TRBV7-9
TGTGCCAGCAGCTTAGCGAACCAGGAGGACGAGCAGTACTTC
CASSLANQEDEQYF
>TRBJ1-2|.|.|TRBV5-1
TGCGCCAGCAGCTTTGGACCCGGGACTAACTATGGCTACACCTTC
CASSFGPGTNYGYTF
>TRBJ1-1|.|TRBD1|TRBV9
TGTGCCAGCAGCCCCCCCCCAGGGGGCGTGAACACTGAAGCTTTCTTT
CASSPPPGGVNTEAFF
>TRBJ2-3|.|.|TRBV25-1
TGTGCCAGCACCTCCGCGACGTGGGATACGCAGTATTTT
CASTSATWDTQYF
>TRBJ1-2|.|TRBD1|TRBV13
TGTGCCAGCAGCTTAGGGCTTGACAGGGATGGGTATGGCTACACCTTC
CASSLGLDRDGYGYTF
>TRBJ1-1|.|.|TRBV7-2
TGTGCCAGCAGCTTAGAAAGGTACATGAACACTGAAGCTTTCTTT
CASSLERYMNTEAFF
>TRBJ2-4|once|TRBD1|TRBV7-9
TGTGCCAGCAGTTCCCCGGGACAGGGCTACATTCAGTACTTC
CASSSPGQGYIQYF
>TRBJ2-7|.|.|TRBV11-1
TGTGCCAGCAGCTTCTACGGGTCCGGCTACGAGCAGTACTTC
CASSFYGSGYEQYF
>TRBJ1-2|.|.|TRBV27
TGTGCCAGCAGTTCTTACGGGAGCGGCGGCTACACCTTC
CASSSYGSGGYTF
>TRBJ2-1|.|.|TRBV7-9
TGTGCCAGCATCCCGGTCTCGGGGAATGAGCAGTTCTTC
CASIPVSGNEQFF
>TRBJ2-7|.|.|TRBV5-1
TGCGCCAGCAGCTTGCTCGTTGAGGCCTACGAGCAGTACTTC
CASSLLVEAYEQYF
>TRBJ2-1|.|TRBD2|TRBV7-2
TGTGCCAGCAGTTCTGCCCTAGCGGTTCAATCCAATGAGCAGTTCTTC
CASSSALAVQSNEQFF
>TRBJ2-5|.|.|TRBV9
TGTGCCAGCAGCTCCTCGGACTACCAAGAGACCCAGTACTTC
CASSSSDYQETQYF
>TRBJ2-2|.|.|TRBV7-9
TGTGCCAGCAGCTTAGTGATAGCGGTCACCGGGGAGCTGTTTTTT
CASSLVIAVTGELFF
>TRBJ2-7|.|TRBD1|TRBV4-1
TGCGCCAGCAGCCCCGGACAGGGTTACCACGAGCAGTACTTC
CASSPGQGYHEQYF
>TRBJ2-3|.|.|TRBV9
TGTGCCAGCAGCGGACGGGAGTTCACAGATACGCAGTATTTT
CASSGREFTDTQYF
>TRBJ2-7|once|TRBD1|TRBV9
TGTGCCAGCAGCACTTTGGGACAGGGAGGGCCCGACGAGCAGTACTTC
CASSTLGQGGPDEQYF